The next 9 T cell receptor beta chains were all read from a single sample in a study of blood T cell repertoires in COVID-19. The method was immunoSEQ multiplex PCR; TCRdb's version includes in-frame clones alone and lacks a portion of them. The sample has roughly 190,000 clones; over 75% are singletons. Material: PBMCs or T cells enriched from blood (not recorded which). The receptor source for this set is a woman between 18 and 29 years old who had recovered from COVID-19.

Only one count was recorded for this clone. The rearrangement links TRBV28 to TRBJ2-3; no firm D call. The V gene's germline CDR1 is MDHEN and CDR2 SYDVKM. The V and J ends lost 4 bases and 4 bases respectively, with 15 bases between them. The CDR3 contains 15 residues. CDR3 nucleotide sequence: TGTGCCAGCAGTTCCCCCGCCAGCGTAGCAGATACGCAGTATTTT. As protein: CASSSPASVADTQYF.

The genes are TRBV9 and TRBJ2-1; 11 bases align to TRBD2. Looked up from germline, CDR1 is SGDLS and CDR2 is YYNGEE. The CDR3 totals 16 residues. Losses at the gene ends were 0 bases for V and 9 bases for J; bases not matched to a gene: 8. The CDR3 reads CASSVESSGRLGEQFF. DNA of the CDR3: TGTGCCAGCAGCGTAGAATCTAGCGGGAGGTTGGGTGAGCAGTTCTTC.

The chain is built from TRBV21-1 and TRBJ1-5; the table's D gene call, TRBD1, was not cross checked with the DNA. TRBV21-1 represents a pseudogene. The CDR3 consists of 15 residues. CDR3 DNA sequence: TGTGCCAGCAGCAACGACAGGGGAAGCAATCAGCCCCAGCATTTT. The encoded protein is CASSNDRGSNQPQHF.

CDR3 in amino acids: CASSFGGRYEQYF. DNA for the CDR3: TGTGCCAGCAGTTTCGGCGGCCGCTACGAGCAGTACTTC. V is TRBV28 and J is TRBJ2-7; D call uncertain. Germline loops: CDR1 MDHEN, CDR2 SYDVKM. Trimming stripped 3 bases from V and 3 bases from J, with 9 bases between. The length of the CDR3 is 13 residues.

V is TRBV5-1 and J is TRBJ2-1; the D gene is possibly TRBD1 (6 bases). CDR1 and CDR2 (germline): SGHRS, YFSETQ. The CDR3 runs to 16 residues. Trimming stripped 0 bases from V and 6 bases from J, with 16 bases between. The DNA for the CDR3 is TGCGCCAGCAGCTTGGGTGTAGGACAGACCTTCAATGAGCAGTTCTTC. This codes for CASSLGVGQTFNEQFF.

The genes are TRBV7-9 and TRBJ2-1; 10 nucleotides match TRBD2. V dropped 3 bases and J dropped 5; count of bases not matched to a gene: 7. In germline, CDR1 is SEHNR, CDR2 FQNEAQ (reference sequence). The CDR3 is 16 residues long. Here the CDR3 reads CASSFLGTSAHNEQFF. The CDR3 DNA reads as TGTGCCAGCAGCTTTTTAGGGACTAGCGCCCACAATGAGCAGTTCTTC.

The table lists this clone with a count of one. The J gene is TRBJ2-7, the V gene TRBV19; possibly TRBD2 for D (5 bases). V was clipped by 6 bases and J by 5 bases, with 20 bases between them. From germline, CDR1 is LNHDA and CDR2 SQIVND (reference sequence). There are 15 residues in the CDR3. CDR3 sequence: CASSNSPGNKHEQYF. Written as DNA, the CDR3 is TGTGCCAGTAGCAACAGTCCGGGGAATAAACACGAGCAGTACTTC.

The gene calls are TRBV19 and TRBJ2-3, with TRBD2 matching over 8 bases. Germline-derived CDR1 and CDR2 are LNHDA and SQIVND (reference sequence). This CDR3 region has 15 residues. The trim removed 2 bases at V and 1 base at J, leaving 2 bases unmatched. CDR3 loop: CASSITAGGTDTQYF. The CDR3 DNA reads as TGTGCCAGTAGTATAACAGCGGGAGGCACAGATACGCAGTATTTT.

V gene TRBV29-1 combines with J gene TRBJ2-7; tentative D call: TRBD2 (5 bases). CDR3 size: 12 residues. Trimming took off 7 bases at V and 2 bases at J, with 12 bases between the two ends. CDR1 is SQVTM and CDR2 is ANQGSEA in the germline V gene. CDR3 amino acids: CSAKAGTYEQYF. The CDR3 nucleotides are TGCAGCGCTAAGGCGGGTACCTACGAGCAGTACTTC.